One and the same sample provided the 13 T cell receptor beta chains below, sequenced in a study of blood T cell repertoires in COVID-19. The method was immunoSEQ multiplex PCR; TCRdb's version includes in-frame clones alone and lacks a portion of them. The table includes around 280,000 clones, more than 85% detected once. The sequenced sample was peripheral blood. The origin of the receptors is a man between 65 and 85 years old with acute or convalescent COVID-19.

V is TRBV7-3 and J is TRBJ2-2; 10 bases are shared with TRBD1. The CDR3 loop spans 14 amino acids. Trimming cost V 6 bases and J 7 bases; bases outside gene matches: 5. Per the germline V gene, CDR1 is SGHTA and CDR2 is FQGTGA. CDR3 region: CASSRQGANGELFF. As DNA, the CDR3 is TGTGCCAGCAGTCGACAGGGGGCGAACGGGGAGCTGTTTTTT.

The rearrangement links TRBV24-1 to TRBJ2-1; 7 positions match TRBD2. The CDR3 extends over 16 amino acids. Looked up from germline, CDR1 is KGHDR and CDR2 is SFDVKD. Trimming cost V 4 bases and J 0 bases; bases outside gene matches: 5. Here the CDR3 DNA reads TGTGCCACCAGTGAGGCCTCGGGGGGCTCCTACAATGAGCAGTTCTTC. Translation gives CATSEASGGSYNEQFF.

The genes are TRBV4-2 and TRBJ2-7, with TRBD2 matching over 8 bases. After removal of 1 base from V and 6 bases from J, the junction contained 14 bases not matched to a gene. This CDR3 region has 17 residues. Germline loops: CDR1 LGHNA, CDR2 YNFKEQ. In nucleotides, the CDR3 is TGTGCCAGCAGCCAAGCCCCATCCCGGGAGGGTATTAGCGAGCAGTACTTC. Its translation is CASSQAPSREGISEQYF.

V is TRBV7-2 and J is TRBJ1-6; perhaps TRBD1 as D (6 bases). V was trimmed by 5 bases and J by 7 bases, leaving 12 bases between them. The CDR3 spans 14 residues. Germline CDR1 is SGHTA and CDR2 is FQGNSA. CDR3: CASSPDRTNSPLHF. The CDR3 region has the DNA TGTGCCAGCAGCCCCGACAGGACAAATTCACCCCTCCACTTT.

The CDR3 here is CASSQVRDNSPLHF. The DNA for the CDR3 is TGTGCCAGCAGCCAAGTTCGAGATAATTCACCCCTCCACTTT. The genes are TRBV3-1 (or the pseudogene TRBV3-2) and TRBJ1-6; D gene unclear. The germline CDR1 and CDR2 sequences are LGHDT and YNNKEL (reference sequence). The V gene lost 1 base and the J gene lost 5 bases, with 6 bases spanning the gap. The CDR3 has 14 amino acids.

The V gene is TRBV29-1, the J gene TRBJ2-1; D uncertain. The V gene lost 7 bases and the J gene lost 4 bases, with 8 bases spanning the gap. The CDR3 runs 11 residues. Per germline, CDR1 SQVTM and CDR2 ANQGSEA. CDR3 DNA sequence: TGCAGCGGGGCACAGTACAATGAGCAGTTCTTC. This encodes CSGAQYNEQFF.

The rearrangement joins TRBV11-3 to TRBJ2-3, with 7 bases fitting TRBD1. In germline, CDR1 is SGHNT, CDR2 YENEEA. There are 14 residues in the CDR3. The ends lost 0 bases at V and 6 bases at J; junction bases unmatched: 3. CDR3: CASSLERRGDTQYF. As DNA, the CDR3 is TGTGCCAGCAGCTTAGAGCGCAGGGGGGATACGCAGTATTTT.

The CDR3 coding sequence is TGTGCCAGCAGTTTGCGGGGGGCCCAAGAGACCCAGTACTTC. Amino acids: CASSLRGAQETQYF. The rearrangement joins TRBV27 to TRBJ2-5; 8 nucleotides align to TRBD2. V shed 3 bases, J shed 1 base, and the junction held 1 base outside the gene matches. Germline values: CDR1 MNHEY, CDR2 SMNVEV (reference sequence). CDR3 size: 14 residues.

The CDR3 DNA sequence: TGTGCCAGTAGTATTGATGCAGGGGAGTTGTGGAATCCGGCTAACTATGGCTACACCTTC. This codes for CASSIDAGELWNPANYGYTF. The chain combines TRBV19 with TRBJ1-2; possibly TRBD1 for D (6 bases). This CDR3 is built from 20 residues. Deletions cut 3 bases from V and 0 bases from J, with 26 bases between. Germline V gene sequence: CDR1 LNHDA, CDR2 SQIVND (reference sequence).

This clone has at least ten counts. The chain uses TRBV5-4 and TRBJ1-2, with TRBD1 matching 9 bases. Trimming at V came to 4 bases and at J to 6 bases, leaving 7 bases not matched to a gene. This CDR3 is 14 amino acids long. Germline assignment: CDR1 SGHNT and CDR2 YYREEE (reference sequence). Here the CDR3 reads CASSGDREANGYTF. CDR3 bases: TGTGCCAGCAGCGGGGACAGGGAGGCGAATGGCTACACCTTC.

This chain links TRBV6-5 with TRBJ1-3; D is ambiguous. Trimming removed 8 bases from V and 1 base from J, with 9 bases in between. The CDR3 has 13 amino acids. Germline CDR1 reads MNHEY; CDR2 reads SVGAGI. CDR3: CASCPASGNTIYF. CDR3 coding DNA: TGTGCCAGCTGCCCCGCGTCTGGAAACACCATATATTTT.

The rearrangement links TRBV5-4 to TRBJ2-1; TRBD1 matches 8 bases. J was trimmed by 2 bases and V by 4 bases; bases with no gene match: 8. CDR3 length: 16 amino acids. Germline V gives CDR1 SGHNT, CDR2 YYREEE (reference sequence). The CDR3 reads CASSRPRGLTYNEQFF. The CDR3 DNA follows: TGTGCCAGCAGCCGGCCCAGGGGGCTCACCTACAATGAGCAGTTCTTC.

The genes are TRBV18 and TRBJ2-5, with 7 bases identical to TRBD2. The germline V gene encodes CDR1 KGHSH and CDR2 LQKENI. This CDR3 comprises 12 residues. V trimming: 5 bases; J trimming: 4 bases; junction bases outside the gene matches: 1. In DNA form, the CDR3 reads TGTGCCAGCTCAGGCGGGGGAGAGACCCAGTACTTC. It codes for CASSGGGETQYF.